These 32 T cell receptor beta chains share one sample of origin, sequenced in a study of T cells in Graves' hyperthyroidism and ophthalmopathy. Regions amplified from RNA transcripts were the TCR beta CDR3 regions. Researchers ran a first-round RT-PCR on the TCR CDR3 using the HTBI primer set. One entry per CDR3 protein, called by TCRdb with MiXCR from the multiplex PCR reads. The sample consists of about 640,000 distinct CDR3 sequences, less than 25% of them appearing once. Sample: blood. These receptors all come from a man younger than 45 with Graves' ophthalmopathy.

The rearrangement uses TRBV15 and TRBJ2-1; no clear D. CDR1 and CDR2 (germline): LNHNV, YYDKDF (reference sequence). The CDR3 is made up of 15 amino acids. The V gene lost 0 bases and the J gene lost 0 bases, with 6 bases spanning the gap. CDR3 in amino acids: CATSRDLDSYNEQFF. The DNA for the CDR3 is TGTGCCACCAGCAGAGATCTCGACTCCTACAATGAGCAGTTCTTC. Combining the CDR3 with reference TRBV15 and TRBJ2-1 gives the whole variable domain DAMVIQNPRYQVTQFGKPVTLSCSQTLNHNVMYWYQQKSSQAPKLLFHYYDKDFNNEADTPDNFQSRRPNTSFCFLDIRSPGLGDTAMYLCATSRDLDSYNEQFFGPGTRLTVL.

This clonotype was counted ten times or more. This chain uses TRBV19 with TRBJ1-5; 9 bases align to TRBD1. The CDR3 extends over 15 amino acids. The trim removed 9 bases at V and 1 base at J, leaving 7 bases unmatched. CDR1 and CDR2 from the germline V gene are LNHDA and SQIVND (reference sequence). The CDR3 reads CASSTGTGSNQPQHF. The DNA of the CDR3 is TGTGCCAGCAGCACCGGGACAGGGAGCAATCAGCCCCAGCATTTT.

This clonotype turned up a few times. The chain has TRBV30 and TRBJ2-7, with D unclear. The germline V gene encodes CDR1 GTSNPN and CDR2 SVGIG (reference sequence). The CDR3 sequence is 13 residues long. V was trimmed by 3 bases and J by 6 bases, leaving 15 bases between them. For the CDR3, the DNA is TGTGCCTGGAGGGCAGAAGTCTTTCCCGAGCAGTACTTC. Residues: CAWRAEVFPEQYF.

This clonotype was detected many times. The CDR3 protein is CSARLQGARYEQYF. The CDR3 DNA reads TGCAGTGCTAGGTTGCAGGGGGCGCGATACGAGCAGTACTTC. The chain combines TRBV20-1 with TRBJ2-7; 8 bases map to TRBD1. The CDR3 is 14 residues long. CDR1 DFQATT and CDR2 SNEGSKA come from the germline V gene (reference sequence). The ends lost 3 bases at V and 4 bases at J; junction bases unmatched: 8.

This clonotype was recorded at least ten times. The rearrangement joins TRBV11-2 to TRBJ1-1; tentative D call: TRBD1 (5 bases). Trimming stripped 2 bases from V and 1 base from J, with 17 bases between. CDR3 length: 17 amino acids. Germline V gene sequence: CDR1 SGHAT, CDR2 FQNNGV. CDR3 in amino acids: CASSLWGSRRPNTEAFF. CDR3 nucleotides: TGTGCCAGCAGCTTATGGGGCTCCCGGAGGCCGAACACTGAAGCTTTCTTT. Full variable domain (outside the CDR3, taken from reference TRBV11-2 and TRBJ1-1): EAGVAQSPRYKIIEKRQSVAFWCNPISGHATLYWYQQILGQGPKLLIQFQNNGVVDDSQLPKDRFSAERLKGVDSTLKIQPAKLEDSAVYLCASSLWGSRRPNTEAFFGQGTRLTVV.

V usage is TRBV6-1 and J usage is TRBJ2-5, with a weak D call TRBD2 (7 bases). CDR1 is MNHNS, CDR2 SASEGT, per germline. The CDR3 has 16 amino acids. Deletions cut 7 bases from V and 2 bases from J, with 20 bases between. This CDR3 reads CASTVRGQTYQETQYF. The CDR3 coding sequence is TGTGCCAGCACCGTGCGGGGGCAAACCTATCAAGAGACCCAGTACTTC.

This clonotype was counted many times. The chain uses TRBV11-2 and TRBJ2-1; D is undetermined. Germline-derived CDR1 and CDR2 are SGHAT and FQNNGV. The CDR3 is 14 residues long. The V gene lost 3 bases and the J gene lost 9 bases, with 15 bases spanning the gap. CDR3 loop: CASSFARVVGEQFF. CDR3 sequence (DNA): TGTGCCAGCAGCTTCGCCCGAGTGGTCGGTGAGCAGTTCTTC. Full variable domain (remainder filled in from reference TRBV11-2 and TRBJ2-1): EAGVAQSPRYKIIEKRQSVAFWCNPISGHATLYWYQQILGQGPKLLIQFQNNGVVDDSQLPKDRFSAERLKGVDSTLKIQPAKLEDSAVYLCASSFARVVGEQFFGPGTRLTVL.

The gene calls are TRBV6-2 or TRBV6-3 and TRBJ2-7; 7 bases are a match to TRBD1. Germline values: CDR1 MNHEY, CDR2 SVGEGT. Unmatched junction bases numbered 10, after V lost 6 bases and J lost 2 bases. The CDR3 extends over 15 amino acids. As DNA, the CDR3 is TGTGCCAGCAGCGACAGACAGGGTCATACCTACGAGCAGTACTTC. Amino acid sequence: CASSDRQGHTYEQYF.

This clonotype was detected ten times or more. The rearrangement uses TRBV2 and TRBJ2-3, with 9 bases lining up with TRBD2. The CDR3 is 15 residues long. Trimming cost V 9 bases and J 0 bases; bases outside gene matches: 7. Germline lookup yields CDR1 SNHLY and CDR2 FYNNEI. This chain's CDR3 is CASAQGLASTDTQYF. The CDR3 DNA is TGTGCCAGTGCACAGGGACTAGCAAGCACAGATACGCAGTATTTT.

This CDR3 reads CSVELSGVTGELFF. The CDR3 region has the DNA TGCAGCGTTGAGTTGAGCGGGGTCACCGGGGAGCTGTTTTTT. The chain couples TRBV29-1 to TRBJ2-2; 7 nucleotides align to TRBD2. V lost 3 bases, J lost 4 bases, and 5 bases stayed unmatched. CDR1 is SQVTM, CDR2 ANQGSEA, per germline. The CDR3 contains 14 residues.

This clonotype was seen only a few times. The chain carries TRBV4-3 and TRBJ1-1, with unresolved D. Per germline, CDR1 LGHNA and CDR2 YSLEER. This CDR3 is 15 amino acids long. Deletions cut 3 bases from V and 4 bases from J, with 15 bases between. CDR3 amino acids: CASSQTRFGSTEAFF. CDR3 coding DNA: TGCGCCAGCAGCCAGACCCGATTTGGGAGCACTGAAGCTTTCTTT.

The chain carries TRBV29-1 and TRBJ2-7, with D perhaps TRBD1 (6 bases). Germline V gene lookup returns CDR1 SQVTM and CDR2 ANQGSEA. Trimming pared 3 bases from V and 3 bases from J, leaving 9 bases between. This CDR3 comprises 12 residues. CDR3 in amino acids: CSVDKGGYEQYF. CDR3 DNA sequence: TGCAGCGTTGATAAAGGGGGCTACGAGCAGTACTTC.

This clonotype was detected ten times or more. The chain has TRBV6-5 and TRBJ1-4, with D unclear. V was clipped by 0 bases and J by 5 bases, with 7 bases between them. CDR3 length: 14 amino acids. Per the germline V gene, CDR1 is MNHEY and CDR2 is SVGAGI. The chain's CDR3 is CASSYSLQNEKLFF. DNA of the CDR3: TGTGCCAGCAGTTACTCATTACAGAATGAAAAACTGTTTTTT.

J is TRBJ2-4 and V is TRBV7-9, with no clear D. The ends were cut back, 1 base at V and 6 bases at J, with 13 bases in the middle. Per germline, CDR1 SEHNR and CDR2 FQNEAQ (reference sequence). The CDR3 runs 15 residues. The CDR3: CASSLGRQVPNIQYF. The CDR3, as DNA: TGTGCCAGCAGCTTAGGGCGACAAGTCCCAAACATTCAGTACTTC.

The V gene is TRBV20-1, the J gene TRBJ2-4, with TRBD2 matching over 8 bases. The trim removed 6 bases at V and 6 bases at J, leaving 16 bases unmatched. The CDR3 contains 16 residues. Germline lookup yields CDR1 DFQATT and CDR2 SNEGSKA (reference sequence). The CDR3 loop is CSAPSGRMGYVNIQYF. The CDR3, as DNA: TGCAGTGCACCGAGCGGGAGAATGGGTTATGTAAACATTCAGTACTTC.

This clonotype was seen just once. This chain joins TRBV29-1 and TRBJ1-2, with D unresolved. The CDR3 has 10 residues. Germline V gene lookup returns CDR1 SQVTM and CDR2 ANQGSEA. Trimming shortened V by 6 bases and J by 6 bases, and 8 bases separated the two germline ends. The CDR3 coding sequence is TGCAGCGTCGTGGGAGATGGCTACACCTTC. Its protein product is CSVVGDGYTF.

This clonotype was observed many times. The V call is TRBV7-9, the J call TRBJ2-1, with D hard to call. Deletions cut 8 bases from V and 3 bases from J, with 17 bases between. CDR1 is SEHNR and CDR2 is FQNEAQ in the germline V gene (reference sequence). There are 15 residues in the CDR3. The CDR3 spells CASLPLELGYNEQFF. CDR3 DNA: TGTGCCAGCTTACCCTTGGAGCTAGGCTACAATGAGCAGTTCTTC.

This clonotype was observed at least ten times. This rearrangement joins TRBV20-1 to TRBJ2-7, with TRBD2 matching over 10 bases. The length of the CDR3 is 19 residues. J was trimmed by 0 bases and V by 3 bases; bases with no gene match: 17. Germline V lookup: CDR1 DFQATT, CDR2 SNEGSKA (reference sequence). The chain's CDR3 is CSARVNRMVASGSSYEQYF. The CDR3 DNA reads TGCAGTGCTAGGGTCAACAGGATGGTGGCTAGCGGGAGCTCCTACGAGCAGTACTTC.

Note on this clonotype: At one of its ends the junction is not consistent with the germline gene, which may arise from a read error. V gene TRBV7-9 combines with J gene TRBJ1-5; 7 nucleotides match TRBD1. The CDR3 is made up of 15 amino acids. Germline V lookup: CDR1 SEHNR, CDR2 FQNEAQ (reference sequence). The DNA for the CDR3 is TGTGCCAGCGGCTTCGGGACAGCCAACAATCAGCCCCAGCATTTT. Encoded protein: CASGFGTANNQPQHF. The variable domain in full, with the rest retrieved from reference TRBV7-9 and TRBJ1-5, is DTGVSQNPRHKITKRGQNVTFRCDPISEHNRLYWYRQTLGQGPEFLTYFQNEAQLEKSRLLSDRFSAERPKGSFSTLEIQRTEQGDSAMYLCASGFGTANNQPQHFGDGTRLSIL.

There are many counts of this clonotype. The gene calls are TRBV28 and TRBJ1-1, with D possibly being TRBD1 (5 bases). Germline V gene sequence: CDR1 MDHEN, CDR2 SYDVKM. V lost 6 bases to trimming and J lost 10 bases, with 21 bases between them. The CDR3 contains 14 residues. The CDR3: CASRDRDYDIVAFF. As DNA, the CDR3 is TGTGCCAGCAGAGACCGGGACTATGATATTGTAGCTTTCTTT. Full variable domain (remainder filled in from reference TRBV28 and TRBJ1-1): DVKVTQSSRYLVKRTGEKVFLECVQDMDHENMFWYRQDPGLGLRLIYFSYDVKMKEKGDIPEGYSVSREKKERFSLILESASTNQTSMYLCASRDRDYDIVAFFGQGTRLTVV.

This clonotype was seen a few times. The chain carries TRBV7-2 and TRBJ2-5, with no clear D. The CDR3 has 16 amino acids. Germline values: CDR1 SGHTA, CDR2 FQGNSA. Deletions cut 1 base from V and 1 base from J, with 13 bases between. CDR3 nucleotides: TGTGCCAGCAGCTTAGACGGGTGGAGTTTCCAAGAGACCCAGTACTTC. Protein product: CASSLDGWSFQETQYF.

The sample holds a few counts of this clonotype. This chain uses TRBV6-1 with TRBJ2-5; 7 nucleotides agree with TRBD2. V gave up 6 bases and J gave up 2 bases; unmatched junction bases: 18. Per germline, CDR1 MNHNS and CDR2 SASEGT. The CDR3 runs 18 residues. The CDR3 DNA sequence: TGTGCCAGCAGCAAAAGGCCACGAATTCTAGCGGCACAAGAGACCCAGTACTTC. It translates to CASSKRPRILAAQETQYF.

This rearrangement joins TRBV28 to TRBJ2-1; 10 positions match TRBD2. Germline V gene lookup returns CDR1 MDHEN and CDR2 SYDVKM. V shed 5 bases, J shed 7 bases, and the junction held 14 bases outside the gene matches. The CDR3 extends over 17 amino acids. The CDR3 DNA is TGTGCCAGCAGTACCGAGGAGAAACTAGCGGGATATAATGAGCAGTTCTTC. Its protein product is CASSTEEKLAGYNEQFF.

This clonotype was seen ten or more times. The CDR3, as DNA: TGTGCCATCAGGACCCCCGCGGAGGAGCAGTTCTTC. It codes for CAIRTPAEEQFF. The chain has TRBV10-3 and TRBJ2-1; D is unresolved. Trimming stripped 6 bases from V and 10 bases from J, with 13 bases between. The CDR3 covers 12 residues. Germline V gene lookup returns CDR1 ENHRY and CDR2 SYGVKD.

In this sample, this clonotype turned up a few times. This chain uses TRBV10-3 with TRBJ2-7, with D maybe TRBD2 (5 bases). CDR1 is ENHRY, CDR2 SYGVKD, per germline. The CDR3 is 14 residues long. With 8 bases removed from V and 1 base from J, the gap between germline ends came to 15 bases. The CDR3 DNA sequence: TGTGCCATCGGGAGATCGGTATCGTCCTACGAGCAGTACTTC. Its translation: CAIGRSVSSYEQYF.

The table lists this clonotype with a few counts. This chain connects TRBV7-9 to TRBJ2-1, with D perhaps TRBD1 (6 bases). The CDR3 contains 16 residues. Trimming took 5 bases from V and 0 from J, leaving 14 bases between them. The germline V gene encodes CDR1 SEHNR and CDR2 FQNEAQ (reference sequence). The CDR3 sequence is CASSRGTGSSYNEQFF. The DNA of the CDR3 is TGTGCCAGCAGCAGGGGGACGGGGAGCTCCTACAATGAGCAGTTCTTC.

This clonotype showed up just a few times. This chain connects TRBV12-3 or TRBV12-4 to TRBJ2-2; D may be TRBD2 (7 bases). Trimming took 3 bases from V and 5 from J, leaving 13 bases between them. This CDR3 has 15 residues. CDR3 coding DNA: TGTGCCAGCAGTTTTCGGGGGGCGGGGACCGGGGAGCTGTTTTTT. It translates to CASSFRGAGTGELFF.

This clonotype was detected a few times. The J gene is TRBJ2-1, the V gene TRBV6-6, with 11 nucleotides matching TRBD2. V trimming: 2 bases; J trimming: 8 bases; junction bases outside the gene matches: 2. Germline assignment: CDR1 MNHNY and CDR2 SVGAGI (reference sequence). This CDR3 is 14 amino acids long. The CDR3 DNA follows: TGTGCCAGCAGTTACGTAGCGGGAGGGCATGAGCAGTTCTTC. Amino acid sequence: CASSYVAGGHEQFF.

The genes are TRBV4-3 and TRBJ2-3; the D call may be TRBD1 or TRBD2 (5 bases each). Trimming shortened V by 1 base and J by 3 bases, and 14 bases separated the two germline ends. The CDR3 runs 16 residues. CDR1 LGHNA and CDR2 YSLEER come from the germline V gene. Here the CDR3 DNA reads TGCGCCAGCAGCCAAGTGCGAGGGACGGAGACAGATACGCAGTATTTT. Protein product: CASSQVRGTETDTQYF.

J is TRBJ1-1 and V is TRBV20-1, with a possible D match to TRBD1 (6 bases). The CDR3 runs to 11 residues. The germline gives CDR1 DFQATT, CDR2 SNEGSKA (reference sequence). V was pared by 6 bases and J by 3 bases, with 8 bases between. CDR3 protein: CSAEGDTEAFF. DNA of the CDR3: TGCAGTGCGGAGGGGGACACTGAAGCTTTCTTT.

This clonotype was recorded at least ten times. The chain couples TRBV20-1 to TRBJ2-7, with 11 bases aligning to TRBD2. The CDR3 length is 13 residues. Germline CDR1 is DFQATT and CDR2 is SNEGSKA (reference sequence). CDR3 DNA sequence: TGCAGCGCGACCGGGACTAGCGGCTACGAGCAGTACTTC. This codes for CSATGTSGYEQYF.

At least ten counts were recorded for this clonotype. V and J are TRBV30 and TRBJ1-4; tentative D call: TRBD1 (5 bases). Germline V gene data show CDR1 as GTSNPN and CDR2 as SVGIG (reference sequence). The CDR3 is 16 amino acids. Between the trimmed V and J ends, which lost 3 bases and 4 bases, there was a span of 18 bases. The CDR3 DNA is TGTGCCTGGAGGGGGGAGCAGCTTCTGAGTAATGAAAAACTGTTTTTT. Its protein product is CAWRGEQLLSNEKLFF.